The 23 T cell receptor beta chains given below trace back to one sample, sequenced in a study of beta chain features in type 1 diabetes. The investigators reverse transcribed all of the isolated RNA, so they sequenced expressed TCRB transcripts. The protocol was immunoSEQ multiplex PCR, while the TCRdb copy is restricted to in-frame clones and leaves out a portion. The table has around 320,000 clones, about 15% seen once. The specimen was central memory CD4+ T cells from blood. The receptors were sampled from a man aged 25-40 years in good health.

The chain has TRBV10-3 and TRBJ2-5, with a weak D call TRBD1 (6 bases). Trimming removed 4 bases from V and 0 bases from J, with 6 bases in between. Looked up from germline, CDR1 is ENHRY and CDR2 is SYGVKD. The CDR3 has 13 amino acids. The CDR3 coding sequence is TGTGCCATCAGTGCAGGGGACCAAGAGACCCAGTACTTC. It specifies CAISAGDQETQYF.

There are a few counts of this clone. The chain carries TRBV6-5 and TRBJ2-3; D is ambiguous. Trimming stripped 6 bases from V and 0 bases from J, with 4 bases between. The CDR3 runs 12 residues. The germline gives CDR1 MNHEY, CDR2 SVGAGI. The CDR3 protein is CASRSSTDTQYF. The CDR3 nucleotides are TGTGCCAGCAGATCGAGCACAGATACGCAGTATTTT.

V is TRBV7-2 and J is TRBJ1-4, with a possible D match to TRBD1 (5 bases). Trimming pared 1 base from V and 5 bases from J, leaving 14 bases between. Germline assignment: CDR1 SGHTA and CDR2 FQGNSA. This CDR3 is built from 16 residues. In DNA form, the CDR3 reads TGTGCCAGCAGCTTAGGGACGAGGGGACTGAATGAAAAACTGTTTTTT. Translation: CASSLGTRGLNEKLFF. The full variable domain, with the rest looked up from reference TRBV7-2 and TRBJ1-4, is GAGVSQSPSNKVTEKGKDVELRCDPISGHTALYWYRQSLGQGLEFLIYFQGNSAPDKSGLPSDRFSAERTGGSVSTLTIQRTQQEDSAVYLCASSLGTRGLNEKLFFGSGTQLSVL.

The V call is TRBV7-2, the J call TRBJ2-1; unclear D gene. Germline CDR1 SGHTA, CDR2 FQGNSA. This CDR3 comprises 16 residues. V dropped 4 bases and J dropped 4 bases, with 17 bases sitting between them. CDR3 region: CASSSLTPPLYNEQFF. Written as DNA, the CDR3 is TGTGCCAGCAGCTCTCTAACCCCCCCCCTATACAATGAGCAGTTCTTC.

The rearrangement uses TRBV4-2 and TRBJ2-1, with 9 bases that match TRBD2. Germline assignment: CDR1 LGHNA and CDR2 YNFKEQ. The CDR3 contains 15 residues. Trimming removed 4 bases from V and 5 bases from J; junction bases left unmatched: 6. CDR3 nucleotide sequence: TGTGCCAGCAGCCGAGTAGCGGGAGCGGACAATGAGCAGTTCTTC. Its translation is CASSRVAGADNEQFF.

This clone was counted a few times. In nucleotides, the CDR3 is TGTGCCACCAGCAGAGGAAGCACCGGGGAGCTGTTTTTT. This gives the protein CATSRGSTGELFF. V usage is TRBV15 and J usage is TRBJ2-2; D gene ambiguous. V dropped 1 base and J dropped 4 bases, with 4 bases sitting between them. The CDR3 contains 13 residues. CDR1 and CDR2 (germline): LNHNV, YYDKDF (reference sequence). The whole variable domain, filled in from reference TRBV15 and TRBJ2-2, reads DAMVIQNPRYQVTQFGKPVTLSCSQTLNHNVMYWYQQKSSQAPKLLFHYYDKDFNNEADTPDNFQSRRPNTSFCFLDIRSPGLGDTAMYLCATSRGSTGELFFGEGSRLTVL.

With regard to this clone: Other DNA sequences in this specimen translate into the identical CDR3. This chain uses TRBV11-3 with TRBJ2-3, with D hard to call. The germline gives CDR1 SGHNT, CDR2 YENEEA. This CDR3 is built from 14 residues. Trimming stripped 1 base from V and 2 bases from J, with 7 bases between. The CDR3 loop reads CASSLGAATDTQYF. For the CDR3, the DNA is TGTGCCAGCAGCTTAGGGGCCGCCACAGATACGCAGTATTTT. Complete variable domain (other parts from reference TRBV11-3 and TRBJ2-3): EAGVVQSPRYKIIEKKQPVAFWCNPISGHNTLYWYLQNLGQGPELLIRYENEEAVDDSQLPKDRFSAERLKGVDSTLKIQPAELGDSAVYLCASSLGAATDTQYFGPGTRLTVL.

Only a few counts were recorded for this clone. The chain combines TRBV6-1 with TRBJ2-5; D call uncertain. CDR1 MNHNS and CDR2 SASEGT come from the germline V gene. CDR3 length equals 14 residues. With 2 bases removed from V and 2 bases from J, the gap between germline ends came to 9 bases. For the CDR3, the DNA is TGTGCCAGCAGTGAACTGGCAGCGCAAGAGACCCAGTACTTC. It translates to CASSELAAQETQYF.

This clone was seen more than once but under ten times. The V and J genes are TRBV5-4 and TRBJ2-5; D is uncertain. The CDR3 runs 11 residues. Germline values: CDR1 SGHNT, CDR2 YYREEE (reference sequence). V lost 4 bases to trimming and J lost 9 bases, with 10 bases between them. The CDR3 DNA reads TGTGCCAGCAGCCCAGGTCCCTCCCAGTACTTC. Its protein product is CASSPGPSQYF.

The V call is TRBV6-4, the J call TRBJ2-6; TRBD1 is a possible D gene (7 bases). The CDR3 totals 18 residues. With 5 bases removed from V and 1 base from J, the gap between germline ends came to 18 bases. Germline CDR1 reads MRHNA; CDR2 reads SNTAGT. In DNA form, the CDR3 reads TGTGCCAGCAGTCTCTGGGCAGGGGGGATATCTGGGGCCAACGTCCTGACTTTC. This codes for CASSLWAGGISGANVLTF.

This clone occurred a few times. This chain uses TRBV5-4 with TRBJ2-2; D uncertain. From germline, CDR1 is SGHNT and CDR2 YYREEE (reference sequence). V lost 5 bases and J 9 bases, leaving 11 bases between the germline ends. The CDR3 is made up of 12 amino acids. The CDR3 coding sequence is TGTGCCAGCAGGGCGGAGTCGCGGGAGCTGTTTTTT. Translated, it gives CASRAESRELFF.

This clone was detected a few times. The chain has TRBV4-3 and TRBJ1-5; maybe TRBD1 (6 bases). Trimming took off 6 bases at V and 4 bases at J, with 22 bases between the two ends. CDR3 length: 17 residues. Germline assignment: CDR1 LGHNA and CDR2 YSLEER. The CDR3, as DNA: TGCGCCAGCAGTGGGGACATGGACCTCCGAGGGAATCAGCCCCAGCATTTT. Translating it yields CASSGDMDLRGNQPQHF.

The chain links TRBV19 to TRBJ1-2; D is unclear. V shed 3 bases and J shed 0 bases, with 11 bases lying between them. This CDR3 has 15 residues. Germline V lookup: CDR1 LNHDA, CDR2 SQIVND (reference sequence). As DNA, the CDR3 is TGTGCCAGTAGTATTCGGTCTGGGGCTAACTATGGCTACACCTTC. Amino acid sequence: CASSIRSGANYGYTF.

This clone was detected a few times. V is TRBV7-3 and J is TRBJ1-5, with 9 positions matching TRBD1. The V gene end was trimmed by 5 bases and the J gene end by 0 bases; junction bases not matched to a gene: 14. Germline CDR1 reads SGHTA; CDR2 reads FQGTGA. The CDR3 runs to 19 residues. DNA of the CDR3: TGTGCCAGCAGCACCTCCGGGACAGGGAGGCTTTATAGCAATCAGCCCCAGCATTTT. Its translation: CASSTSGTGRLYSNQPQHF.

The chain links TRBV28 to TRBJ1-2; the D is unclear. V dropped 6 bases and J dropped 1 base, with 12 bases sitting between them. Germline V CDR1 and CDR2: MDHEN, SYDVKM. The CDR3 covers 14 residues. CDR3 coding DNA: TGTGCCAGCAGAAAGGACGGGATTAACTATGGCTACACCTTC. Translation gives CASRKDGINYGYTF.

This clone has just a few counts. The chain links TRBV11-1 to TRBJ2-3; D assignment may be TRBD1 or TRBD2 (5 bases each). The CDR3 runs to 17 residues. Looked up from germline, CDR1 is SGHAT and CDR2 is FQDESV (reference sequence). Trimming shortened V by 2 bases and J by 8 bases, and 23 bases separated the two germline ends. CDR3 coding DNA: TGTGCCAGCAGCTTATCGACCCCAGCGGCAAGCGACAGTACGCAGTATTTT. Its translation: CASSLSTPAASDSTQYF.

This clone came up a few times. CDR3 loop: CSARDSINSPLHF. The CDR3 nucleotides read TGCAGCGCCCGGGACAGCATTAATTCACCCCTCCACTTT. V usage is TRBV29-1 and J usage is TRBJ1-6; TRBD1 matches 7 bases. The germline V gene encodes CDR1 SQVTM and CDR2 ANQGSEA. This CDR3 has 13 residues. Trimming cost V 7 bases and J 6 bases; bases outside gene matches: 6.

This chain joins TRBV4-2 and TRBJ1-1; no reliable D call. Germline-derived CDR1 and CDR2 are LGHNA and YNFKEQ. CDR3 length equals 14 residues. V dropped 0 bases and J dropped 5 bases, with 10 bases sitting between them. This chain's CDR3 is CASSQDWVGTEAFF. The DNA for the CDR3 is TGTGCCAGCAGCCAAGATTGGGTGGGTACTGAAGCTTTCTTT.

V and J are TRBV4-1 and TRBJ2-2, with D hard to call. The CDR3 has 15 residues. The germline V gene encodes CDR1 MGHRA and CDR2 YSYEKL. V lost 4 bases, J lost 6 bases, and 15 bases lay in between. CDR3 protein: CASSRLPRSAGELFF. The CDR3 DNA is TGCGCCAGCAGCCGACTGCCGAGGAGCGCCGGGGAGCTGTTTTTT.

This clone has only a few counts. In DNA form, the CDR3 reads TGCGCCAGCAGTGACTGGGGTGAGCAGTACTTC. The encoded protein is CASSDWGEQYF. This chain links TRBV10-1 with TRBJ2-7, with unresolved D. The CDR3 has 11 amino acids. Deletions cut 3 bases from V and 7 bases from J, with 7 bases between. CDR1 is WNHNN, CDR2 SYGVQD, per germline (reference sequence).

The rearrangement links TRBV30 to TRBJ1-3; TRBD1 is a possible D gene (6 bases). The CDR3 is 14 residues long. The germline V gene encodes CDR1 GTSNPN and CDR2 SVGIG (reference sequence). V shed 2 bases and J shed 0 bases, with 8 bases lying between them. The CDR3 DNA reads TGTGCCTGGAGTAAGGGGGACTCTGGAAACACCATATATTTT. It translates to CAWSKGDSGNTIYF.

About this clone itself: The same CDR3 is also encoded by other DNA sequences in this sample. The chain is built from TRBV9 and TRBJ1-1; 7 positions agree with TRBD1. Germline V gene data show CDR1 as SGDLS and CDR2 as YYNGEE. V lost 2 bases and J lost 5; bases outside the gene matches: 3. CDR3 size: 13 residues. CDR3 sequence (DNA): TGTGCCAGCAGCGTGACAGGGAAAACTGAAGCTTTCTTT. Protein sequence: CASSVTGKTEAFF.

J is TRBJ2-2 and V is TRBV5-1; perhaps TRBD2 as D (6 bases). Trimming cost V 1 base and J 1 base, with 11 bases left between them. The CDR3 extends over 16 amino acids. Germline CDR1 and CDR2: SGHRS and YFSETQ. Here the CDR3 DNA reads TGCGCCAGCAGCTTGACTAGCAGAAAGAACACCGGGGAGCTGTTTTTT. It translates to CASSLTSRKNTGELFF. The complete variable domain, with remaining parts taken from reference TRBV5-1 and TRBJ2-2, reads KAGVTQTPRYLIKTRGQQVTLSCSPISGHRSVSWYQQTPGQGLQFLFEYFSETQRNKGNFPGRFSGRQFSNSRSEMNVSTLELGDSALYLCASSLTSRKNTGELFFGEGSRLTVL.